Sequencing of this T cell receptor (beta chain) was carried out in a study of T-cell reconstitution after alpha-beta-depleted transplantation in children. The authors prepared the TCRbeta library with unique molecular identifiers. TCRdb re-called the PCR reads through MiXCR, storing one row per CDR3 protein. This table holds around 450,000 distinct CDR3 sequences, around two fifths found once. J gave up 7 bases and V 3 bases, and 5 bases lay outside the gene matches. Looked up from germline, CDR1 is SGHKS and CDR2 is YYEKEE (reference sequence). The CDR3 extends over 14 amino acids. In its sample, this clonotype was seen a few times.

The V and J genes are TRBV5-5 and TRBJ2-1, with 9 bases fitting TRBD2. This receptor was identified in a girl aged 2-9 years with aplastic anemia, due to receive a stem cell transplant. The source material was PBMCs, sampled before TCRalphabeta/CD19-depleted stem cell transplant. In DNA form, the CDR3 reads TGTGCCAGCAGCTCGGCGGGAGGGAGGAATGAGCAGTTCTTC. Residues: CASSSAGGRNEQFF.